These T cell receptor beta chains were read from a single sample in a study of CXCR3-negative and CXCR3-positive naive CD8 T cells. Using the 5' RACE reads, TCRdb records one entry per CDR3 protein without DNA. The repertoire table contains tens of thousands of distinct CDR3 sequences. Sequenced: naive CXCR3- CD8+ T cells from blood. Receptors were obtained from a human donor in good health. Some clones in this sample may be carry-over from other donors' samples. Each CDR3 is given with its conserved first and last residue. Some rows have no size entry. The others give once, few or many, or a class for an expanded clone.

CDR3	V	size	J	length
CSASVPSAHTEAFF	TRBV20-1	-	TRBJ1-1	14
CASSLMTKNTEAFF	TRBV6-2/TRBV6-3	-	TRBJ1-1	14
CSVAGESSYEQYF	TRBV29-1	-	TRBJ2-7	13
CASSLWLRQGASYEQYF	TRBV11-2	-	TRBJ2-7	17
CASSTPRQGSSYEQYF	TRBV7-9	-	TRBJ2-7	16
CASSSGQILYEQYF	TRBV5-1	-	TRBJ2-7	14
CASSLSGDSTDTQYF	TRBV7-6	-	TRBJ2-3	15
CASSPEWGVETQYF	TRBV7-8	-	TRBJ2-5	14
CASSQGQGALSYEQYF	TRBV14	-	TRBJ2-7	16
CASSRAGENTGELFF	TRBV7-9	-	TRBJ2-2	15
CASSSPVAGVYEQYF	TRBV19	-	TRBJ2-7	15
CASSLEGSSNQPQHF	TRBV7-9	medium-sized	TRBJ1-5	15
CASSYSYTGWLEQYF	TRBV6-5	-	TRBJ2-7	15
CSVVGPSTVIEGQETQYF	TRBV29-1	-	TRBJ2-5	18
CATSSLVTGGHQPQHF	TRBV15	-	TRBJ1-5	16
CSVEEVDGDLHLWGYTF	TRBV29-1	-	TRBJ1-2	17
CASGFTVSSYEQYF	TRBV12-5	-	TRBJ2-7	14
CASSLPKTGDYEQYF	TRBV5-1	-	TRBJ2-7	15
CASSLDRVSEAFF	TRBV5-1	-	TRBJ1-1	13
CASSPRGTTTEKLFF	TRBV9	-	TRBJ1-4	15
CASSLTRQNLGTGELFF	TRBV7-2	-	TRBJ2-2	17
CASSLSGDYNEQFF	TRBV7-9	medium-sized	TRBJ2-1	14
CASGAGASDTQYF	TRBV7-8	-	TRBJ2-3	13
CSERDRGSYNEQFF	TRBV29-1	-	TRBJ2-1	14
CSAKVQLSEGARHNEQFF	TRBV20-1	-	TRBJ2-1	18
CAWSEGQIGTVNIYGYTF	TRBV30	-	TRBJ1-2	18